This entry concerns a single T cell receptor beta chain. Its antigen is currently unknown. The data belong to a study of shared clonotypes between healthy human individuals. Data came from immunoSEQ multiplex PCR; TCRdb stores just in-frame clones and leaves some out. The sample holds 2.3 million or so clones, about 92% seen once. Germline-derived CDR1 and CDR2 are SGHRS and YFSETQ. V dropped 4 bases and J dropped 4 bases, with 12 bases sitting between them. There are 14 residues in the CDR3. Whole-study findings and limits: A handful of donors had 5% to 6% of their naive CD4 clonotypes in common.

The sample comprised naive CD4+ T cells from PBMCs. Subset given: CD45RA+ positively selected. The receptor was isolated from a young man in good health. Some clones in this sample may be carry-over from other donors' samples. This chain links TRBV5-1 with TRBJ1-3; D remains ambiguous. CDR3 coding DNA: TGCGCCAGCAGCGAGCAGTCGACAGGAAACACCATATATTTT. Its translation is CASSEQSTGNTIYF.